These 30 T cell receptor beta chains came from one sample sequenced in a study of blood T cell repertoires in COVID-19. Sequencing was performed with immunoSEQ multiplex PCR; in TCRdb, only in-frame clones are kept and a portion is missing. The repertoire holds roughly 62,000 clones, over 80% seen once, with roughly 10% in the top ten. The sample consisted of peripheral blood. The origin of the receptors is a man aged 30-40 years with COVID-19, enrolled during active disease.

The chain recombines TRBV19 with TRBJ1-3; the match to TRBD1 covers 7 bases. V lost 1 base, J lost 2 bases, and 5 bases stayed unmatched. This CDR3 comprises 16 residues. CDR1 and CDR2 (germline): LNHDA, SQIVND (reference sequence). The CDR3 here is CASSIGEGATGNTIYF. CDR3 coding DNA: TGTGCCAGTAGTATAGGAGAGGGGGCGACTGGAAACACCATATATTTT.

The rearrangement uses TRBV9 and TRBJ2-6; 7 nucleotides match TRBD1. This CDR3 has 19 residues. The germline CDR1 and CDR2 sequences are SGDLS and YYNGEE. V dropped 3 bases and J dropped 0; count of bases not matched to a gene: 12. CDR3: CASSAQDRPRVSGANVLTF. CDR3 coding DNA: TGTGCCAGCAGCGCTCAGGACAGGCCGAGAGTCTCTGGGGCCAACGTCCTGACTTTC.

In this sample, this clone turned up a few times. Here the CDR3 DNA reads TGTGCCAGCAGCTTTGGGACAGGGTCGTACGAGCAGTACTTC. Protein product: CASSFGTGSYEQYF. The genes are TRBV7-9 and TRBJ2-7; TRBD1 aligns across 9 bases. The CDR3 extends over 14 amino acids. V lost 3 bases and J lost 4; bases outside the gene matches: 4. Germline CDR1 reads SEHNR; CDR2 reads FQNEAQ (reference sequence). Variable domain in full (rest from reference TRBV7-9 and TRBJ2-7): DTGVSQNPRHKITKRGQNVTFRCDPISEHNRLYWYRQTLGQGPEFLTYFQNEAQLEKSRLLSDRFSAERPKGSFSTLEIQRTEQGDSAMYLCASSFGTGSYEQYFGPGTRLTVT.

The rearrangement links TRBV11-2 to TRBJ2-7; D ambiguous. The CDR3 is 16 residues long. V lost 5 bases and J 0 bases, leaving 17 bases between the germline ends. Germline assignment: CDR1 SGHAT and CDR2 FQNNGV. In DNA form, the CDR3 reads TGTGCCAGCAGCCCCCGCTCCAGCGACTTCTCCTACGAGCAGTACTTC. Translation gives CASSPRSSDFSYEQYF.

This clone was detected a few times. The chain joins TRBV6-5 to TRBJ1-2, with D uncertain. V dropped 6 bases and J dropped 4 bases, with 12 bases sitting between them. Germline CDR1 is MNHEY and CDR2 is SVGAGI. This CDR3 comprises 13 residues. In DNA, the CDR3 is TGTGCCAGCAGCAGCACAGTAGTCTATGGCTACACCTTC. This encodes CASSSTVVYGYTF.

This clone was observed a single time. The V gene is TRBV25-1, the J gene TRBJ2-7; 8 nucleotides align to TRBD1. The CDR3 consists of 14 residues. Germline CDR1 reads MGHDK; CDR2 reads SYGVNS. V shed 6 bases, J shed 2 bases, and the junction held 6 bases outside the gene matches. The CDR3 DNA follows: TGTGCCAGCAGGAGACAGGGGTCAACCTACGAGCAGTACTTC. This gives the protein CASRRQGSTYEQYF.

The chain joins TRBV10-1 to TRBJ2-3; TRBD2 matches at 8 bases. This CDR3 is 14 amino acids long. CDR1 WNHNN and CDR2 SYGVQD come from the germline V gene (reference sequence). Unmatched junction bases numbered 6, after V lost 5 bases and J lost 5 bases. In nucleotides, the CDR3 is TGCGCCAGCAGTTTAGCGGGATCGGTAGATACGCAGTATTTT. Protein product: CASSLAGSVDTQYF.

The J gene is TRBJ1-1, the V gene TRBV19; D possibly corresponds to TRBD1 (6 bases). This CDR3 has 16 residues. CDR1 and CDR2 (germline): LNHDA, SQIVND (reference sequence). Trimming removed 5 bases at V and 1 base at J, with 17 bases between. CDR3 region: CASSLQGGISNTEAFF. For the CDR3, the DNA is TGTGCCAGTAGTCTACAGGGAGGGATTTCGAACACTGAAGCTTTCTTT.

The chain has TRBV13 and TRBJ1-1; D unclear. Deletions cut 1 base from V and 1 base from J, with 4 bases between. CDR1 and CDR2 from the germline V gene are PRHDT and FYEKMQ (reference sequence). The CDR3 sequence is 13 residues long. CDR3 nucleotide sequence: TGTGCCAGCAGCTTAGCGCGGAACACTGAAGCTTTCTTT. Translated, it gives CASSLARNTEAFF.

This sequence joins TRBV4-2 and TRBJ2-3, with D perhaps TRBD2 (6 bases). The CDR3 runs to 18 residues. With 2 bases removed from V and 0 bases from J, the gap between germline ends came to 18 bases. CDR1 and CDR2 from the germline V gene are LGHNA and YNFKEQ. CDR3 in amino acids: CASSQRPQGGGSTDTQYF. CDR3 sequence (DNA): TGTGCCAGCAGCCAACGACCCCAGGGCGGAGGGAGCACAGATACGCAGTATTTT.

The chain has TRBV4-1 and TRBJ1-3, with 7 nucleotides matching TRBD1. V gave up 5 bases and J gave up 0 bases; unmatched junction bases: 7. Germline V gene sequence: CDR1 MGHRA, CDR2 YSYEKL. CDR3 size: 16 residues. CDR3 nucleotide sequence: TGCGCCAGCAGCTATAGGCCAGGGGGCTCTGGAAACACCATATATTTT. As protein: CASSYRPGGSGNTIYF.

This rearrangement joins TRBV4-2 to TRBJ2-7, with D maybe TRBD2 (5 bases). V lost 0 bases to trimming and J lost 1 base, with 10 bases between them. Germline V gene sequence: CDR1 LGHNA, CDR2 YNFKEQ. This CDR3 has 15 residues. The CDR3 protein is CASSQDLERSYEQYF. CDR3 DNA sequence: TGTGCCAGCAGCCAAGATCTAGAGCGGTCCTACGAGCAGTACTTC.

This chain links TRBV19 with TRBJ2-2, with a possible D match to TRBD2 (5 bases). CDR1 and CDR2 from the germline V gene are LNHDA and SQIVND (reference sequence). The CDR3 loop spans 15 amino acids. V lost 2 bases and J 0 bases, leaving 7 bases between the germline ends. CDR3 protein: CASSISLANTGELFF. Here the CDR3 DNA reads TGTGCCAGTAGTATATCACTAGCGAACACCGGGGAGCTGTTTTTT.

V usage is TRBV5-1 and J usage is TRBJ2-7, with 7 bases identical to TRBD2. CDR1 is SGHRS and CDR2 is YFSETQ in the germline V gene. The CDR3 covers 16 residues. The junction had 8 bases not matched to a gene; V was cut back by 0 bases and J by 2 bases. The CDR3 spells CASSLGGGAGAYEQYF. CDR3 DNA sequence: TGCGCCAGCAGCTTGGGAGGCGGGGCGGGAGCCTACGAGCAGTACTTC.

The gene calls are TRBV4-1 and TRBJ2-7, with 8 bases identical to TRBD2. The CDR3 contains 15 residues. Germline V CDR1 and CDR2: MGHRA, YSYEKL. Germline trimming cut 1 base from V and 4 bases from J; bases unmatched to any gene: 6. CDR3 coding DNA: TGCGCCAGCAGCCAAGCGGGGCTAGCGGGTTACGAGCAGTACTTC. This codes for CASSQAGLAGYEQYF.

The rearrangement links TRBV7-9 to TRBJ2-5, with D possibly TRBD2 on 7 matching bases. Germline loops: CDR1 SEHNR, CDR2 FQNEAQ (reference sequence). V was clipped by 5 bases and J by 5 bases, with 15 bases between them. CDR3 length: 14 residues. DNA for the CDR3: TGTGCCAGCAGCAACGCGGGGGCAGGGGAGACCCAGTACTTC. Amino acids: CASSNAGAGETQYF. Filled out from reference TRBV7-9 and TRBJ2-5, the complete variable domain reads DTGVSQNPRHKITKRGQNVTFRCDPISEHNRLYWYRQTLGQGPEFLTYFQNEAQLEKSRLLSDRFSAERPKGSFSTLEIQRTEQGDSAMYLCASSNAGAGETQYFGPGTRLLVL.

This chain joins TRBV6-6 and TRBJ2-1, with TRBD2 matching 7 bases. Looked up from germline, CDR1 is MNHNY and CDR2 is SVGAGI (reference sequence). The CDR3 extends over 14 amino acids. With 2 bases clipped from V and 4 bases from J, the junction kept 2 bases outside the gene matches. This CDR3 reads CASSYTSAYNEQFF. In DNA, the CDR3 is TGTGCCAGCAGTTACACTAGCGCTTACAATGAGCAGTTCTTC.

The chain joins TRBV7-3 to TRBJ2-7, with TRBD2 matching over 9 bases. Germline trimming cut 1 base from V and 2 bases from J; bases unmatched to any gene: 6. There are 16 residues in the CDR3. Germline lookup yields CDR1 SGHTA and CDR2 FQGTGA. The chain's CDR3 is CASSLIRLAVTYEQYF. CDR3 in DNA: TGTGCCAGCAGCTTAATTAGACTAGCGGTAACCTACGAGCAGTACTTC.

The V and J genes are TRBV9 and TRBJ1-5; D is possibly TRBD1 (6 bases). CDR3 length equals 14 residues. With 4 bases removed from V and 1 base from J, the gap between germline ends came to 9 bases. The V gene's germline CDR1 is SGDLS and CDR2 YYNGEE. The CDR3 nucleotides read TGTGCCAGCAGCATGGGGGCGAGCAATCAGCCCCAGCATTTT. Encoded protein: CASSMGASNQPQHF.

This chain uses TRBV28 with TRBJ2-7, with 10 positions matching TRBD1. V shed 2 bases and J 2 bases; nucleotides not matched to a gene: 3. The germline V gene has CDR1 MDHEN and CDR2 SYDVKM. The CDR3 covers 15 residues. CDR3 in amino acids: CASSLAGTGAYEQYF. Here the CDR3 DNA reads TGTGCCAGCAGTTTAGCCGGGACAGGGGCCTACGAGCAGTACTTC.

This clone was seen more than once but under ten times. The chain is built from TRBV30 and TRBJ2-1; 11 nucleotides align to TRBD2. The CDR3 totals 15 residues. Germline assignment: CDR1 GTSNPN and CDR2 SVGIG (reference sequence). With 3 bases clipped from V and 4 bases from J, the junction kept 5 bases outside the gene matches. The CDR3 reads CAWRLGTSGYNEQFF. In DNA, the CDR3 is TGTGCCTGGAGACTAGGGACTAGCGGATACAATGAGCAGTTCTTC.

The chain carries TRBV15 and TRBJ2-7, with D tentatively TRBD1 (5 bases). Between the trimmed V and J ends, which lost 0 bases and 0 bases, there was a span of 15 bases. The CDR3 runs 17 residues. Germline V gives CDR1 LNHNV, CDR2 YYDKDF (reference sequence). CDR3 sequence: CATSRDRAGPFSYEQYF. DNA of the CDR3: TGTGCCACCAGCAGAGATCGGGCAGGGCCCTTCTCCTACGAGCAGTACTTC. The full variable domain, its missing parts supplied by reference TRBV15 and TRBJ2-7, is DAMVIQNPRYQVTQFGKPVTLSCSQTLNHNVMYWYQQKSSQAPKLLFHYYDKDFNNEADTPDNFQSRRPNTSFCFLDIRSPGLGDTAMYLCATSRDRAGPFSYEQYFGPGTRLTVT.

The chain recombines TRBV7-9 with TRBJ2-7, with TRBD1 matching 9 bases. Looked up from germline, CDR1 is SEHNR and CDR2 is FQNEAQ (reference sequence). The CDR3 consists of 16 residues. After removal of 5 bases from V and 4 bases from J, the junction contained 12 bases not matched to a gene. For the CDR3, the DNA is TGTGCCAGCAGCCCCGCCGGGACAGGGTTAGGTTACGAGCAGTACTTC. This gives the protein CASSPAGTGLGYEQYF.

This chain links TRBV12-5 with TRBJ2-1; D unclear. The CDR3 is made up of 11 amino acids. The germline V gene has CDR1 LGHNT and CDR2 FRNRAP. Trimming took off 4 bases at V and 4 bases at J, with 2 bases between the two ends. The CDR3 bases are TGTGCTAGTGGTTCGTACAATGAGCAGTTCTTC. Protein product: CASGSYNEQFF.

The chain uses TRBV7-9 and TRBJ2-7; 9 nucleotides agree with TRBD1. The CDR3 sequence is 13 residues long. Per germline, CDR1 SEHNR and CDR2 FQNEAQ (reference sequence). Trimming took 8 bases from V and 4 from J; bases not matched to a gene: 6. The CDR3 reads CASGGTGRYEQYF. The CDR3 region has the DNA TGTGCCAGCGGGGGGACAGGGCGATACGAGCAGTACTTC.

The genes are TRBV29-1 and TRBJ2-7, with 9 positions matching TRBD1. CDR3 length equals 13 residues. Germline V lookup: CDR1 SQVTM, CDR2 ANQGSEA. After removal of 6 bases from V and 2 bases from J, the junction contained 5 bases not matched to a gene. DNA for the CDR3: TGCAGCGTCCAGACAGGGGGGGCCTACGAGCAGTACTTC. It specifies CSVQTGGAYEQYF.

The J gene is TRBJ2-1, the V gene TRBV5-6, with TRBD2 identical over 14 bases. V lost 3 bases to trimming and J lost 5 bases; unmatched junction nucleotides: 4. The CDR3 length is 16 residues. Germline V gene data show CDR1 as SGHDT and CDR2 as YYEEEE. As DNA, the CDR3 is TGTGCCAGCAGCTGGGGGACTAGCGGGAGTAACAATGAGCAGTTCTTC. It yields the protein CASSWGTSGSNNEQFF.

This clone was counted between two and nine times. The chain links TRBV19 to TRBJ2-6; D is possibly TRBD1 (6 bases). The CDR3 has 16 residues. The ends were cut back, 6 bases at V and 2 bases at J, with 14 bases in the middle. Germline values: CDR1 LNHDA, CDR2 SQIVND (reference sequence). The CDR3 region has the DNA TGTGCCAGTAGAAACAGGGTAGAGGCTGGGGCCAACGTCCTGACTTTC. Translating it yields CASRNRVEAGANVLTF. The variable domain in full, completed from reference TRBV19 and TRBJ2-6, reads DGGITQSPKYLFRKEGQNVTLSCEQNLNHDAMYWYRQDPGQGLRLIYYSQIVNDFQKGDIAEGYSVSREKKESFPLTVTSAQKNPTAFYLCASRNRVEAGANVLTFGAGSRLTVL.

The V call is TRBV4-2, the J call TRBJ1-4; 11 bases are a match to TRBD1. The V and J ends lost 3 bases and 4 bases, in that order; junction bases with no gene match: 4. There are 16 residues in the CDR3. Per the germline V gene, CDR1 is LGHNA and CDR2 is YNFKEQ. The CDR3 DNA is TGTGCCAGCAGCCAGGGACAGGGGGTTGATAATGAAAAACTGTTTTTT. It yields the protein CASSQGQGVDNEKLFF.

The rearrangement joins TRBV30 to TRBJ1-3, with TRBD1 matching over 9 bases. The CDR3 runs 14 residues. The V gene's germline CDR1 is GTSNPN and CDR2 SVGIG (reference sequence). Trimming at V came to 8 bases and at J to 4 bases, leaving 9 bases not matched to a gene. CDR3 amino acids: CAQEQGASGNTIYF. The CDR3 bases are TGTGCCCAGGAACAGGGGGCGTCGGGAAACACCATATATTTT.